Following are 16 T cell receptor beta chains from one sample sequenced in a study of blood T cell repertoires in COVID-19. Clones were read by immunoSEQ multiplex PCR, and TCRdb kept only the in-frame ones, dropping some. The table includes around 110,000 clones, approximately 86% detected once. The sequenced sample consisted of peripheral blood. The receptors derive from a man in his forties with acute or convalescent COVID-19.

This clone was counted only a few times. The CDR3 spells CASSFSGTRGETQYF. The CDR3 DNA is TGTGCCAGCAGTTTCTCCGGGACTAGAGGGGAGACCCAGTACTTC. V and J are TRBV6-4 and TRBJ2-5; 8 bases are shared with TRBD2. Germline V gene lookup returns CDR1 MRHNA and CDR2 SNTAGT. This CDR3 comprises 15 residues. V dropped 5 bases and J dropped 5; count of bases not matched to a gene: 10.

V and J are TRBV5-4 and TRBJ2-7; 8 bases map to TRBD1. The CDR3 length is 14 residues. Germline trimming cut 4 bases from V and 4 bases from J; bases unmatched to any gene: 7. The V gene's germline CDR1 is SGHNT and CDR2 YYREEE (reference sequence). The DNA for the CDR3 is TGTGCCAGCAGCATACAGGGGGTTCAGTACGAGCAGTACTTC. It yields the protein CASSIQGVQYEQYF.

The CDR3 DNA is TGTGCCAGCAGCCAAGATAGGGGGACTAGCGGGAGTGGACAGTTCTTC. Translation: CASSQDRGTSGSGQFF. The chain uses TRBV3-1 (or the pseudogene TRBV3-2) and TRBJ2-1, with 14 bases lining up with TRBD2. The CDR3 is 16 residues long. Trimming cost V 0 bases and J 13 bases; bases outside gene matches: 8. Per germline, CDR1 LGHDT and CDR2 YNNKEL (reference sequence).

A single count supports this clone. The chain has TRBV2 and TRBJ1-6, with a weak D call TRBD1 (5 bases). Germline V CDR1 and CDR2: SNHLY, FYNNEI. Trimming cost V 5 bases and J 10 bases, with 18 bases left between them. There are 15 residues in the CDR3. The CDR3 DNA follows: TGTGCCAGCAGTCCCGGGGGGTTTGAGATCTCACCCCTCCACTTT. Protein: CASSPGGFEISPLHF.

The chain carries TRBV5-1 and TRBJ1-5; D remains ambiguous. Trimming left V 0 bases short and J 1 base short, with 23 bases between. The CDR3 spans 20 residues. CDR1 is SGHRS and CDR2 is YFSETQ in the germline V gene. This CDR3 is CASSLAMDLRLVCSNQPQHF. DNA for the CDR3: TGCGCCAGCAGCTTGGCCATGGACTTACGCCTCGTTTGCAGCAATCAGCCCCAGCATTTT. Drawing the rest from reference TRBV5-1 and TRBJ1-5, the complete variable domain is KAGVTQTPRYLIKTRGQQVTLSCSPISGHRSVSWYQQTPGQGLQFLFEYFSETQRNKGNFPGRFSGRQFSNSRSEMNVSTLELGDSALYLCASSLAMDLRLVCSNQPQHFGDGTRLSIL.

In its sample, this clone ranks as medium-sized. Other nucleotide sequences in the sample specify the same CDR3. The chain couples TRBV7-6 to TRBJ2-3, with 8 bases aligning to TRBD2. Germline V lookup: CDR1 SGHVS, CDR2 FNYEAQ. CDR3 length: 15 residues. V dropped 6 bases and J dropped 2; count of bases not matched to a gene: 7. The CDR3 DNA reads as TGTGCCAGCAGTCTCACTAGCGGATACACAGATACGCAGTATTTT. The encoded protein is CASSLTSGYTDTQYF.

The rearrangement links TRBV7-2 to TRBJ2-3; D might be TRBD1 (5 bases). The V end was cut by 5 bases, the J end by 1 base, with 10 bases between. Per germline, CDR1 SGHTA and CDR2 FQGNSA. This CDR3 spans 14 amino acids. As DNA, the CDR3 is TGTGCCAGCAGCATCCAGGGCGGCACAGATACGCAGTATTTT. It translates to CASSIQGGTDTQYF.

The rearrangement links TRBV19 to TRBJ2-1; TRBD1 might be the D (6 bases). This CDR3 has 14 residues. V was pared by 3 bases and J by 6 bases, with 12 bases between. Germline values: CDR1 LNHDA, CDR2 SQIVND (reference sequence). The DNA of the CDR3 is TGTGCCAGTAGTATGCCAGACAGGTTCAATGAGCAGTTCTTC. Its protein product is CASSMPDRFNEQFF.

The genes are TRBV9 and TRBJ2-2; D unclear. CDR1 and CDR2 from the germline V gene are SGDLS and YYNGEE. The ends were cut back, 2 bases at V and 4 bases at J, with 15 bases in the middle. The CDR3 contains 16 residues. The CDR3 reads CASSVWSDLSTGELFF. The CDR3 region has the DNA TGTGCCAGCAGCGTCTGGTCAGACTTGAGCACCGGGGAGCTGTTTTTT.

The chain carries TRBV4-1 and TRBJ1-5; D is perhaps TRBD1 (5 bases). Germline V CDR1 and CDR2: MGHRA, YSYEKL. This CDR3 is 13 amino acids long. Trimming cost V 4 bases and J 6 bases, with 10 bases left between them. The CDR3: CASSPHGGQPQHF. The CDR3, as DNA: TGCGCCAGCAGCCCCCACGGGGGTCAGCCCCAGCATTTT.

The rearrangement links TRBV6-1 to TRBJ2-1, with 8 positions matching TRBD1. Germline values: CDR1 MNHNS, CDR2 SASEGT. J gave up 8 bases and V 3 bases, and 3 bases lay outside the gene matches. The CDR3 consists of 13 residues. The DNA for the CDR3 is TGTGCCAGCAGTGATGACAGGGGCGATGAGCAGTTCTTC. It encodes CASSDDRGDEQFF.

The genes are TRBV15 and TRBJ1-1, with a tentative D call TRBD1 (6 bases). Germline V gene sequence: CDR1 LNHNV, CDR2 YYDKDF (reference sequence). V lost 0 bases, J lost 3 bases, and 20 bases lay in between. The CDR3 has 18 amino acids. CDR3 in DNA: TGTGCCACCAGCAGAGATCGGGGTCCAAAGGGGGGGGACACTGAAGCTTTCTTT. This gives the protein CATSRDRGPKGGDTEAFF.

The V call is TRBV19, the J call TRBJ2-3; TRBD1 agrees at 7 bases. The junction had 1 base not matched to a gene; V was cut back by 4 bases and J by 6 bases. Germline loops: CDR1 LNHDA, CDR2 SQIVND (reference sequence). The CDR3 is 12 amino acids. CDR3 coding DNA: TGTGCCAGTAGTACGACAGGGGATACGCAGTATTTT. This encodes CASSTTGDTQYF.

This chain links TRBV18 with TRBJ1-3, with TRBD1 as a possible D gene (6 bases). The CDR3 runs to 15 residues. V was shortened by 6 bases and J by 0 bases, with 12 bases between the two germline ends. The V gene's germline CDR1 is KGHSH and CDR2 LQKENI. CDR3 sequence reads: CASSPDRSSGNTIYF. The CDR3 bases are TGTGCCAGCTCTCCGGACAGAAGCTCTGGAAACACCATATATTTT. The complete variable domain, with remaining parts taken from reference TRBV18 and TRBJ1-3, reads NAGVMQNPRHLVRRRGQEARLRCSPMKGHSHVYWYRQLPEEGLKFMVYLQKENIIDESGMPKERFSAEFPKEGPSILRIQQVVRGDSAAYFCASSPDRSSGNTIYFGEGSWLTVV.

CDR3 coding DNA: TGTGCCTGGGAAATTAATAATTCACCCCTCCACTTT. Translating it yields CAWEINNSPLHF. The chain is built from TRBV30 and TRBJ1-6; no clear D. Per the germline V gene, CDR1 is GTSNPN and CDR2 is SVGIG (reference sequence). The CDR3 length is 12 residues. Trimming took off 5 bases at V and 5 bases at J, with 7 bases between the two ends. The entire variable domain, with the rest obtained from reference TRBV30 and TRBJ1-6, is as follows: SQTIHQWPATLVQPVGSPLSLECTVEGTSNPNLYWYRQAAGRGLQLLFYSVGIGQISSEVPQNLSASRPQDRQFILSSKKLLLSDSGFYLCAWEINNSPLHFGNGTRLTVT.

The V call is TRBV3-1 (or the pseudogene TRBV3-2), the J call TRBJ1-2, with 7 bases aligning to TRBD1. With 2 bases clipped from V and 4 bases from J, the junction kept 7 bases outside the gene matches. The CDR3 extends over 15 amino acids. Per germline, CDR1 LGHDT and CDR2 YNNKEL (reference sequence). Written as DNA, the CDR3 is TGTGCCAGCAGCCAAAGACAGGGTCACAGCTATGGCTACACCTTC. Protein sequence: CASSQRQGHSYGYTF.